Listed below are T cell receptor beta chains from one sample, sequenced in a study of radiotherapy plus CTLA-4 blockade in lung cancer. TCRdb's copy holds only in-frame clones and misses some; the assay was immunoSEQ multiplex PCR. The sample holds 90,000 to 95,000 clones, 83% seen once. Sequences were derived from peripheral blood, sampled from a patient treated with radiotherapy plus ipilimumab. These receptors originate from a human donor with non-small cell lung cancer who had stable disease on radiotherapy plus ipilimumab. CDR3s include the opening cysteine and the closing phenylalanine or tryptophan. Each record gives: CDR3 DNA, CDR3 protein, clone size, V gene, J gene, D gene, CDR3 length. D genes are given only for firm matches. Clone size, where shown, is once, few, many, or a class for clones that have expanded.

DNA: TGTGCCAGCAGCTCGCCTCTAGCGGGGGGCACAGATACGCAGTATTTT
CDR3: CASSSPLAGGTDTQYF
size: .
V: TRBV7-3
J: TRBJ2-3
D: TRBD2
length: 16

DNA: TGTGCCAGCAGCGGCCCGACTAGCGGGAGGGTAACCCTTTACGAGCAGTACTTC
CDR3: CASSGPTSGRVTLYEQYF
size: .
V: TRBV21-1
J: TRBJ2-7
D: .
length: 18

DNA: TGCGCCAGCAGCTGGGGGGTCGATGAGCAGTTCTTC
CDR3: CASSWGVDEQFF
size: .
V: TRBV5-1
J: TRBJ2-1
D: .
length: 12

DNA: TGCGCCAGCAGCTTGGGACTAATATCTAGCACAGATACGCAGTATTTT
CDR3: CASSLGLISSTDTQYF
size: .
V: TRBV5-1
J: TRBJ2-3
D: .
length: 16

DNA: TGCGCCAGCAGTGGGGGGATGGGATTCGGGTACGAGCAGTACTTC
CDR3: CASSGGMGFGYEQYF
size: once
V: TRBV10-2
J: TRBJ2-7
D: .
length: 15

DNA: TGTGCCAGTAGGGGACATGTATCATTAGCGGGAAAGGCAGATACGCAGTATTTT
CDR3: CASRGHVSLAGKADTQYF
size: once
V: TRBV19
J: TRBJ2-3
D: TRBD2
length: 18

DNA: TGTGCCAGCAGTTCTCGAGGGAGAATTCTCGAGCAGTACTTC
CDR3: CASSSRGRILEQYF
size: .
V: TRBV6-1
J: TRBJ2-7
D: .
length: 14

DNA: TGTGCCATCAGTAACCCGGGGGGGGACCCCTACGAGCAGTACTTC
CDR3: CAISNPGGDPYEQYF
size: .
V: TRBV10-3
J: TRBJ2-7
D: TRBD2
length: 15

DNA: TGTGCCAGCAGCTCCCTCTCCCCTTTGTCCCAGTACTTC
CDR3: CASSSLSPLSQYF
size: .
V: TRBV7-2
J: TRBJ2-5
D: .
length: 13

DNA: TGTGCCAGCTCACCGGGGACCGTATCCTACAATGAGCAGTTCTTC
CDR3: CASSPGTVSYNEQFF
size: .
V: TRBV18
J: TRBJ2-1
D: .
length: 15

DNA: TGTGCCAGCAGTCGGGACAGGGGCTACGAGCAGTACTTC
CDR3: CASSRDRGYEQYF
size: .
V: TRBV7-3
J: TRBJ2-7
D: TRBD1
length: 13

DNA: TGTGCCAGCAGCATTTCAGGACTCTCGAATCAAGAGACCCAGTACTTC
CDR3: CASSISGLSNQETQYF
size: .
V: TRBV9
J: TRBJ2-5
D: .
length: 16

DNA: TGTGCCAGCAGTCCCATCAGGGCAGCTAATGAAAAACTGTTTTTT
CDR3: CASSPIRAANEKLFF
size: .
V: TRBV27
J: TRBJ1-4
D: .
length: 15

DNA: TGTGCCAGCAGCAAAGTGAGGGCAGGCAACACTGAAGCTTTCTTT
CDR3: CASSKVRAGNTEAFF
size: .
V: TRBV5-8
J: TRBJ1-1
D: .
length: 15

DNA: TGTGCCAGCCTTGCGACCGGGTCCTACAATGAGCAGTTCTTC
CDR3: CASLATGSYNEQFF
size: .
V: TRBV2
J: TRBJ2-1
D: .
length: 14

DNA: TGTGCCTGGAGTGTCGGTGGGCAGGGGTTAGATACGCAGTATTTT
CDR3: CAWSVGGQGLDTQYF
size: .
V: TRBV30
J: TRBJ2-3
D: .
length: 15

DNA: TGTGCCAGCAGTCCAAGTGGACCGGGCACAGATACGCAGTATTTT
CDR3: CASSPSGPGTDTQYF
size: once
V: TRBV28
J: TRBJ2-3
D: .
length: 15

DNA: TGCGCCAGCAGCCTGGGACACCGACAAGAAGCTTTCTTT
CDR3: CASSLGHRQEAFF
size: .
V: TRBV4-1
J: TRBJ1-1
D: .
length: 13

DNA: TGCGCCAGCAGCTCCGGGACTAGCGGGTTCACAGATACGCAGTATTTT
CDR3: CASSSGTSGFTDTQYF
size: .
V: TRBV5-1
J: TRBJ2-3
D: TRBD2
length: 16

DNA: TGCGCCAGCAGCTCCCAGGGGACAGGGAGAGAAAACATTCAGTACTTC
CDR3: CASSSQGTGRENIQYF
size: .
V: TRBV5-1
J: TRBJ2-4
D: TRBD1
length: 16

DNA: TGTGCCAGCTCACCACAGGACGGCAACACTGAAGCTTTCTTT
CDR3: CASSPQDGNTEAFF
size: .
V: TRBV18
J: TRBJ1-1
D: .
length: 14

DNA: TGTGCCAGCAGGACAGTTAGCAATCAGCCCCAGCATTTT
CDR3: CASRTVSNQPQHF
size: .
V: TRBV6-1
J: TRBJ1-5
D: .
length: 13

DNA: TGTGCCAGCAGTTTTTCCCTCGGGGCGGGCGGCGGGGAGACCCAGTACTTC
CDR3: CASSFSLGAGGGETQYF
size: .
V: TRBV28
J: TRBJ2-5
D: .
length: 17

DNA: TGTGCCAGCAGCGTGGGACAGGATGCCGGAAACACCATATATTTT
CDR3: CASSVGQDAGNTIYF
size: .
V: TRBV9
J: TRBJ1-3
D: TRBD1
length: 15

DNA: TGCAGCGTTGTCGGCGGTACCTACGAGCAGTACTTC
CDR3: CSVVGGTYEQYF
size: .
V: TRBV29-1
J: TRBJ2-7
D: .
length: 12

DNA: TGTGCCACCAGCCCCGACAGGGCGAACTATGGCTACACCTTC
CDR3: CATSPDRANYGYTF
size: .
V: TRBV15
J: TRBJ1-2
D: TRBD1
length: 14

DNA: TGTGCTAGCAGCTTACTAGCGAGAGAGACCCAGTACTTC
CDR3: CASSLLARETQYF
size: few
V: TRBV7-7
J: TRBJ2-5
D: TRBD2
length: 13

DNA: TGTGCCAGCAGCGGGCACCCGATTAGCAATCAGCCCCAGCATTTT
CDR3: CASSGHPISNQPQHF
size: .
V: TRBV6-1
J: TRBJ1-5
D: .
length: 15

DNA: TGTGCCAGCAGCTCCGGACATTTGAACACTGAAGCTTTCTTT
CDR3: CASSSGHLNTEAFF
size: .
V: TRBV7-9
J: TRBJ1-1
D: .
length: 14